This T cell receptor beta chain was documented in a study of OX40 agonist ivuxolimab in advanced cancers. Clones were sequenced by immunoSEQ multiplex PCR, and TCRdb holds only the in-frame ones, with some missing. Here the sample spans approximately 75,000 clones, roughly 80% being singletons. Losses at the gene ends were 3 bases for V and 8 bases for J; bases not matched to a gene: 10. Germline values: CDR1 SGDLS, CDR2 YYNGEE. The CDR3 length is 15 residues. The chain uses TRBV9 and TRBJ1-4, with 7 bases identical to TRBD1. This TCR was recovered from an adult with an advanced solid tumor such as melanoma, head and neck, liver or kidney cancer. Material: CD4+ or CD8+ T cells sorted from blood, obtained in a trial of the OX40 agonist ivuxolimab. CDR3 sequence: CASSGGGAFWEKLFF. The CDR3 bases are TGTGCCAGCAGCGGAGGGGGCGCTTTTTGGGAAAAACTGTTTTTT.